The clone carrying this T cell receptor (beta chain) was counted at least ten times. This entry is derived from a study of T cells in Graves' hyperthyroidism and ophthalmopathy. Germline lookup yields CDR1 MNHNS and CDR2 SASEGT. Trimming shortened V by 7 bases and J by 5 bases, and 14 bases separated the two germline ends. The CDR3 consists of 13 residues. There were TCR beta CDR3 regions amplified from RNA transcripts. In the first-round RT-PCR of the TCR CDR3, the HTBI primer set was used. TCRdb re-analysed the multiplex PCR reads in MiXCR, keeping a single row per CDR3 protein. The table shows about 500,000 distinct CDR3 sequences, with around 16% occurring only once. Criteria for exclusion of patients were uncontrolled infection, other autoimmune disease, pregnancy or lactation.

The receptor comes from a woman in her 30s with Graves' ophthalmopathy. The chain carries TRBV6-1 and TRBJ2-5, with D perhaps matching TRBD2 (6 bases). The material sequenced was blood. The CDR3 sequence is CASTLASRETQYF. The CDR3 bases are TGTGCCAGCACTCTAGCGTCACGGGAGACCCAGTACTTC.